What follows are 12 T cell receptor beta chains derived from one specimen sequenced in a study of OX40 agonist ivuxolimab in advanced cancers. Using immunoSEQ multiplex PCR, the repertoire was profiled, and TCRdb retains in-frame clones only, with some absent. The sample gives tens of thousands of clones, approximately 79% of which show up once; about 1.5% is in the top ten. The starting material was CD4+ or CD8+ T cells sorted from blood, obtained in a trial of the OX40 agonist ivuxolimab. The source of these receptors is an adult with an advanced solid tumor such as melanoma, head and neck, liver or kidney cancer.

The chain combines TRBV6-1 with TRBJ1-5; D gene uncertain. Trimming took off 2 bases at V and 0 bases at J, with 8 bases between the two ends. CDR1 is MNHNS, CDR2 SASEGT, per germline. The CDR3 runs 15 residues. CDR3 amino acids: CASSELYFSNQPQHF. The CDR3 DNA reads TGTGCCAGCAGTGAACTTTATTTTAGCAATCAGCCCCAGCATTTT.

The chain is built from TRBV5-4 and TRBJ1-2; perhaps TRBD1 as D (5 bases). Trimming stripped 1 base from V and 2 bases from J, with 15 bases between. This CDR3 contains 16 residues. Germline-derived CDR1 and CDR2 are SGHNT and YYREEE (reference sequence). In DNA, the CDR3 is TGTGCCAGCAGCTTGTGGGGCCGAGGCCTAAACTATGGCTACACCTTC. It yields the protein CASSLWGRGLNYGYTF.

The chain carries TRBV6-5 and TRBJ1-4; a possible D gene is TRBD1 (5 bases). V lost 4 bases and J lost 8, with 14 bases in between. Germline CDR1 is MNHEY and CDR2 is SVGAGI. This CDR3 spans 14 amino acids. The CDR3 DNA is TGTGCCAGCAGTTTCCGGGACGGGGCCGAAAAACTGTTTTTT. It encodes CASSFRDGAEKLFF.

This chain connects TRBV10-2 to TRBJ2-2; a possible D gene is TRBD2 (6 bases). This CDR3 is built from 16 residues. Germline assignment: CDR1 WSHSY and CDR2 SAAADI. Trimming removed 7 bases at V and 8 bases at J, with 23 bases between. The CDR3 DNA is TGCGCCAGCACTATTACTAGCCGGGTGAAGATTGGGGAGCTGTTTTTT. Translation gives CASTITSRVKIGELFF.

The V call is TRBV6-5, the J call TRBJ2-7, with D tentatively TRBD1 (5 bases). V shed 2 bases and J shed 1 base, with 15 bases lying between them. The CDR3 consists of 16 residues. Germline assignment: CDR1 MNHEY and CDR2 SVGAGI. CDR3 sequence: CASSYEQAGFSYEQYF. The DNA for the CDR3 is TGTGCCAGCAGTTACGAGCAGGCAGGGTTTTCCTACGAGCAGTACTTC.

The rearrangement links TRBV5-1 to TRBJ2-5; D possibly corresponds to TRBD1 (5 bases). In germline, CDR1 is SGHRS, CDR2 YFSETQ. With 2 bases removed from V and 2 bases from J, the gap between germline ends came to 7 bases. The CDR3 has 13 amino acids. The CDR3 DNA follows: TGCGCCAGCAGCTTTCAGGGACAAGAGACCCAGTACTTC. This sequence encodes CASSFQGQETQYF.

V usage is TRBV28 and J usage is TRBJ2-5; D may be TRBD2 (5 bases). Looked up from germline, CDR1 is MDHEN and CDR2 is SYDVKM. This CDR3 has 19 residues. The ends were cut back, 5 bases at V and 1 base at J, with 26 bases in the middle. The CDR3 region is CASSPSGSLGADPQETQYF. The CDR3, as DNA: TGTGCCAGCAGTCCCTCTGGTTCATTGGGAGCGGACCCCCAAGAGACCCAGTACTTC.

The rearrangement joins TRBV19 to TRBJ2-5; D ambiguous. Judging by the DNA end, TRBJ2-7 fits better; the J call may be wrong. CDR3 length: 13 residues. CDR1 LNHDA and CDR2 SQIVND come from the germline V gene (reference sequence). This CDR3 reads CASSILGNYEQYF. The DNA for the CDR3 is TGTGCCAGTAGTATCCTGGGCAACTACGAGCAGTACTTC.

This clone was seen just once. The gene calls are TRBV29-1 and TRBJ1-2; weak D call: TRBD1 (6 bases). CDR3 size: 12 residues. V was cut by 6 bases and J by 4 bases, with 12 bases left in between. Germline CDR1 and CDR2: SQVTM and ANQGSEA. The CDR3 DNA follows: TGCAGCGTAGCGGACAGCTTCTATGGCTACACCTTC. Protein: CSVADSFYGYTF. Drawing the rest from reference TRBV29-1 and TRBJ1-2, the complete variable domain is SAVISQKPSRDICQRGTSLTIQCQVDSQVTMMFWYRQQPGQSLTLIATANQGSEATYESGFVIDKFPISRPNLTFSTLTVSNMSPEDSSIYLCSVADSFYGYTFGSGTRLTVV.

This chain connects TRBV13 to TRBJ2-2; D unresolved. Trimming left V 5 bases short and J 4 bases short, with 11 bases between. The CDR3 runs 14 residues. CDR1 and CDR2 (germline): PRHDT, FYEKMQ (reference sequence). The DNA for the CDR3 is TGTGCCAGCAGCGTTCAGACCAGCACCGGGGAGCTGTTTTTT. As protein: CASSVQTSTGELFF.

This chain connects TRBV28 to TRBJ2-7, with D unresolved. The CDR3 runs 12 residues. Per the germline V gene, CDR1 is MDHEN and CDR2 is SYDVKM. The V gene lost 6 bases and the J gene lost 3 bases, with 9 bases spanning the gap. The CDR3 spells CASRQKGYEQYF. In DNA, the CDR3 is TGTGCCAGCAGGCAGAAGGGCTACGAGCAGTACTTC.

The rearrangement joins TRBV7-2 to TRBJ2-1, with D uncertain. The V end lost 3 bases, the J end lost 4 bases, and 10 bases lay between the germline ends. CDR3 length: 14 amino acids. In germline, CDR1 is SGHTA, CDR2 FQGNSA. CDR3 in amino acids: CASSFNWVYNEQFF. The CDR3 bases are TGTGCCAGCAGCTTTAACTGGGTTTACAATGAGCAGTTCTTC.